The rows below give T cell receptor beta chains drawn from one sample of a study of T cell responses to AZD1222 COVID-19 vaccine. The method was immunoSEQ multiplex PCR; TCRdb's version includes in-frame clones alone and lacks a portion of them. The sample shows approximately 90,000 clones, around nine tenths of them seen only once. The specimen was peripheral blood, collected 28 days after the second AZD1222 dose. The receptors stem from an adult who received the AZD1222 COVID-19 vaccine. CDR3s include the opening cysteine and the closing phenylalanine or tryptophan. D genes are given only for firm matches. Clone size is given for some rows only: seen once, a few or many times, or a class if the clone is expanded.

CDR3: CASSSTGGLSRPEAFF
DNA: TGTGCCAGTAGTTCGACCGGGGGACTTAGTCGTCCTGAAGCTTTCTTT
D: .
J: TRBJ1-1
V: TRBV19
size: .

CDR3: CASTTGNTEAFF
DNA: TGTGCCAGCACCACAGGGAACACTGAAGCTTTCTTT
D: .
J: TRBJ1-1
V: TRBV6-5
size: .

CDR3: CASSLAQGNEQYF
DNA: TGTGCCAGCAGCTTGGCACAGGGAAACGAGCAGTACTTC
D: .
J: TRBJ2-7
V: TRBV7-3
size: .

CDR3: CASKADGNTGELFF
DNA: TGTGCCAGCAAGGCCGACGGGAACACCGGGGAGCTGTTTTTT
D: .
J: TRBJ2-2
V: TRBV9
size: .

CDR3: CASSLRRMSSGNTIYF
DNA: TGTGCCAGCAGTTTACGACGGATGAGCTCTGGAAACACCATATATTTT
D: .
J: TRBJ1-3
V: TRBV28
size: .

CDR3: CASSLRLGGETQYF
DNA: TGTGCCAGCAGCCTCCGACTAGGAGGGGAGACCCAGTACTTC
D: .
J: TRBJ2-5
V: TRBV7-2
size: .

CDR3: CASRTSGGLQETQYF
DNA: TGTGCCAGCAGGACTAGCGGGGGCCTTCAAGAGACCCAGTACTTC
D: TRBD2
J: TRBJ2-5
V: TRBV28
size: .

CDR3: CASSLGGGGYNEQFF
DNA: TGTGCCAGCAGCTTAGGCGGGGGGGGCTACAATGAGCAGTTCTTC
D: TRBD2
J: TRBJ2-1
V: TRBV7-6
size: .

CDR3: CAWSVLTGGGGYTF
DNA: TGTGCCTGGAGTGTCTTGACAGGGGGAGGAGGCTACACCTTC
D: TRBD1
J: TRBJ1-2
V: TRBV30
size: once

CDR3: CASMRASSAGANVLTF
DNA: TGTGCCAGTATGCGGGCCAGCTCCGCCGGGGCCAACGTCCTGACTTTC
D: .
J: TRBJ2-6
V: TRBV19
size: .

CDR3: CALREGYNEQFF
DNA: TGTGCCCTGCGGGAGGGCTACAATGAGCAGTTCTTC
D: TRBD2
J: TRBJ2-1
V: TRBV5-4
size: .

CDR3: CASSRSEGYEQYF
DNA: TGTGCCAGCAGCAGGTCGGAGGGCTACGAGCAGTACTTC
D: .
J: TRBJ2-7
V: TRBV11-3
size: .

CDR3: CASSYSRDTEAFF
DNA: TGTGCCAGCAGTTACTCGAGGGACACTGAAGCTTTCTTT
D: .
J: TRBJ1-1
V: TRBV6-5
size: .

CDR3: CASRVEGGRGYTF
DNA: TGTGCCAGCAGGGTCGAGGGAGGGAGAGGCTACACCTTC
D: .
J: TRBJ1-2
V: TRBV12-3/TRBV12-4
size: .

CDR3: CASTFLGPLNTEAFF
DNA: TGTGCCAGCACCTTTCTAGGCCCATTGAACACTGAAGCTTTCTTT
D: .
J: TRBJ1-1
V: TRBV16
size: .

CDR3: CATERASYSRGAFF
DNA: TGTGCCACGGAGCGGGCGAGCTACAGCAGAGGGGCTTTCTTT
D: .
J: TRBJ1-1
V: TRBV15
size: .

CDR3: CASSTGTGNTEAFF
DNA: TGTGCCAGCAGCACCGGGACAGGGAACACTGAAGCTTTCTTT
D: TRBD1
J: TRBJ1-1
V: TRBV6-6
size: once

CDR3: CASQLGFLNYRLDEQYF
DNA: TGTGCCAGCCAACTCGGATTTCTCAACTACCGCCTTGACGAGCAGTACTTC
D: .
J: TRBJ2-7
V: TRBV2
size: .

CDR3: CATSDFAGGGYTF
DNA: TGTGCCACCAGTGATTTTGCCGGGGGCGGCTACACCTTC
D: .
J: TRBJ1-2
V: TRBV24-1
size: .

CDR3: CASSSPNRDGYTF
DNA: TGTGCCAGCAGCTCCCCCAACAGGGACGGCTACACCTTC
D: .
J: TRBJ1-2
V: TRBV7-3
size: .

CDR3: CASSQSRSNTEAFF
DNA: TGTGCCAGCAGCCAATCTCGGTCGAACACTGAAGCTTTCTTT
D: .
J: TRBJ1-1
V: TRBV16
size: .

CDR3: CASSLGGAGGQETQYF
DNA: TGTGCCAGCAGCCTGGGGGGGGCGGGGGGCCAAGAGACCCAGTACTTC
D: TRBD2
J: TRBJ2-5
V: TRBV27
size: .

CDR3: CASSLIGLNTEAFF
DNA: TGTGCCAGCAGCTTAATCGGGTTGAACACTGAAGCTTTCTTT
D: .
J: TRBJ1-1
V: TRBV7-2
size: few

CDR3: CASSLAGGRTEQFF
DNA: TGTGCTAGCAGCTTAGCAGGCGGGCGCACTGAGCAGTTCTTC
D: .
J: TRBJ2-1
V: TRBV7-7
size: .

CDR3: CASSLDTNQPQHF
DNA: TGTGCCAGCAGCTTGGACACTAATCAGCCCCAGCATTTT
D: .
J: TRBJ1-5
V: TRBV7-7
size: .

CDR3: CASSKVERGDVRCSYNEQFF
DNA: TGTGCCAGCAGCAAAGTCGAGCGGGGGGACGTTAGATGCTCCTACAATGAGCAGTTCTTC
D: .
J: TRBJ2-1
V: TRBV21-1
size: once

CDR3: CASSADRGGYTF
DNA: TGTGCCAGCAGTGCCGACAGGGGGGGCTACACCTTC
D: TRBD1
J: TRBJ1-2
V: TRBV12-3/TRBV12-4
size: .

CDR3: CASSALAGDPYNEQFF
DNA: TGTGCCAGCAGCGCTCTAGCGGGGGACCCCTACAATGAGCAGTTCTTC
D: TRBD2
J: TRBJ2-1
V: TRBV11-2
size: .

CDR3: CAWRRPGTSGGVRTGELFF
DNA: TGTGCCTGGAGGAGACCCGGGACTAGCGGGGGGGTTCGCACCGGGGAGCTGTTTTTT
D: TRBD2
J: TRBJ2-2
V: TRBV30
size: .

CDR3: CASSEIPENTEAFF
DNA: TGTGCCAGCAGTGAAATCCCAGAGAACACTGAAGCTTTCTTT
D: .
J: TRBJ1-1
V: TRBV2
size: .

CDR3: CASSQGYGYTF
DNA: TGTGCCAGTAGCCAGGGCTATGGCTACACCTTC
D: .
J: TRBJ1-2
V: TRBV19
size: .

CDR3: CASSSQGARETQYF
DNA: TGTGCCAGCAGCTCCCAGGGGGCACGAGAGACCCAGTACTTC
D: TRBD1
J: TRBJ2-5
V: TRBV7-3
size: .

CDR3: CSASAGRNSNQPQHF
DNA: TGCAGTGCTAGTGCGGGGCGGAATAGCAATCAGCCCCAGCATTTT
D: .
J: TRBJ1-5
V: TRBV20-1
size: .

CDR3: CASSHETAQAHGKLFF
DNA: TGTGCCAGCAGCCACGAGACGGCGCAGGCGCATGGAAAACTGTTTTTT
D: .
J: TRBJ1-4
V: TRBV7-9
size: once

CDR3: CASTPAGTTISGANVLTF
DNA: TGTGCCAGTACCCCGGCCGGGACAACGATCTCTGGGGCCAACGTCCTGACTTTC
D: .
J: TRBJ2-6
V: TRBV19
size: .

CDR3: CASSFGLDGEKLFF
DNA: TGTGCCAGCAGCTTCGGGTTGGATGGGGAAAAACTGTTTTTT
D: .
J: TRBJ1-4
V: TRBV7-2
size: .

CDR3: CASSPGGYTETQYF
DNA: TGTGCCAGCAGCCCAGGGGGCTACACAGAGACCCAGTACTTC
D: TRBD1
J: TRBJ2-5
V: TRBV9
size: .

CDR3: CASLLLMNTEAFF
DNA: TGTGCCAGTCTCCTCCTTATGAACACTGAAGCTTTCTTT
D: .
J: TRBJ1-1
V: TRBV2
size: .

CDR3: CASSLGLQGPDTQYF
DNA: TGTGCCAGCAGCTTAGGGTTGCAGGGCCCAGATACGCAGTATTTT
D: .
J: TRBJ2-3
V: TRBV7-9
size: .

CDR3: CASSPGDRGLEDTQYF
DNA: TGTGCCAGCAGTCCAGGGGACAGGGGGCTTGAAGATACGCAGTATTTT
D: TRBD1
J: TRBJ2-3
V: TRBV9
size: .

CDR3: CAITQQGVNTEAFF
DNA: TGTGCCATCACCCAACAGGGGGTTAACACTGAAGCTTTCTTT
D: TRBD1
J: TRBJ1-1
V: TRBV10-3
size: .